These 10 T cell receptor beta chains originate from one sample sequenced in a study of blood T cell repertoires in COVID-19. Measured with immunoSEQ multiplex PCR; TCRdb has only the in-frame clones, and not every one. The sample has some 200,000 clones, around 80% seen once. The sample consisted of peripheral blood. The receptor set was obtained from a woman aged 60 to 75 who had recovered from COVID-19.

The gene calls are TRBV5-6 and TRBJ1-2, with 9 bases lining up with TRBD1. Per germline, CDR1 SGHDT and CDR2 YYEEEE. The V gene end was trimmed by 4 bases and the J gene end by 4 bases; junction bases not matched to a gene: 11. The CDR3 is made up of 16 amino acids. The CDR3 bases are TGTGCCAGCAGCCATGGGACAGGGCCGGGGGCCTATGGCTACACCTTC. Translating gives CASSHGTGPGAYGYTF.

The chain joins TRBV29-1 to TRBJ2-2; 9 nucleotides match TRBD1. Germline V gives CDR1 SQVTM, CDR2 ANQGSEA. CDR3 length equals 13 residues. CDR3 in DNA: TGCAGTGCCGGGACAGGGTTTACCGGGGAGCTGTTTTTT. The encoded protein is CSAGTGFTGELFF.

The chain recombines TRBV12-5 with TRBJ1-6, with D tentatively TRBD1 (6 bases). Germline V CDR1 and CDR2: LGHNT, FRNRAP. The V end lost 7 bases, the J end lost 9 bases, and 16 bases lay between the germline ends. The CDR3 covers 14 residues. The CDR3 bases are TGTGCTAGTGCCCCGACAGGCTCGAGTTCACCCCTCCACTTT. It codes for CASAPTGSSSPLHF.

This clone was seen once. As DNA, the CDR3 is TGCGCCAGCAGCCAAGTAACAGGTCCCCCCAGTGCTTTCTTT. Translating gives CASSQVTGPPSAFF. The chain has TRBV4-1 and TRBJ1-1; D is possibly TRBD1 (5 bases). This CDR3 has 14 amino acids. Looked up from germline, CDR1 is MGHRA and CDR2 is YSYEKL. Trimming removed 1 base at V and 11 bases at J, with 17 bases between.

V is TRBV5-1 and J is TRBJ1-1, with TRBD1 as a possible D gene (5 bases). CDR3 length: 15 amino acids. Germline V CDR1 and CDR2: SGHRS, YFSETQ. V lost 5 bases, J lost 0 bases, and 14 bases lay in between. The DNA of the CDR3 is TGCGCCAGCAGAAAGGATGGGGCCATGAACACTGAAGCTTTCTTT. This codes for CASRKDGAMNTEAFF.

This clone was recorded only once. This chain links TRBV5-1 with TRBJ1-1; D might be TRBD1 (5 bases). Trimming left V 4 bases short and J 1 base short, with 11 bases between. Looked up from germline, CDR1 is SGHRS and CDR2 is YFSETQ. The CDR3 has 14 residues. CDR3 protein: CASSPQVPNTEAFF. CDR3 coding DNA: TGCGCCAGCAGCCCACAGGTTCCGAACACTGAAGCTTTCTTT.

This clone showed up just a few times. The chain recombines TRBV28 with TRBJ1-3; D not certain. The CDR3 loop spans 14 amino acids. Trimming took 3 bases from V and 0 from J, leaving 6 bases between them. Germline V gene lookup returns CDR1 MDHEN and CDR2 SYDVKM. CDR3 in DNA: TGTGCCAGCAGTTTGCGGGGCTCTGGAAACACCATATATTTT. This translates into CASSLRGSGNTIYF.

This chain joins TRBV18 and TRBJ2-7; possibly TRBD1 for D (6 bases). V was cut by 6 bases and J by 8 bases, with 20 bases left in between. The V gene's germline CDR1 is KGHSH and CDR2 LQKENI. The CDR3 spans 14 residues. The CDR3 DNA reads as TGTGCCAGCTCTCCCACAGGGACACACAACAAGCAGTACTTC. Protein product: CASSPTGTHNKQYF.

The chain has TRBV30 and TRBJ1-5, with TRBD1 as a possible D gene (5 bases). The germline V gene has CDR1 GTSNPN and CDR2 SVGIG (reference sequence). Trimming took 0 bases from V and 0 from J, leaving 15 bases between them. This CDR3 spans 17 amino acids. CDR3 amino acids: CAWSVQPSGNSNQPQHF. The DNA of the CDR3 is TGTGCCTGGAGTGTACAACCCTCAGGGAATAGCAATCAGCCCCAGCATTTT.

The J gene is TRBJ1-4, the V gene TRBV19; weak D call: TRBD1 (5 bases). Trimming took 10 bases from V and 4 from J, leaving 16 bases between them. The CDR3 sequence is 14 residues long. CDR1 and CDR2 (germline): LNHDA, SQIVND (reference sequence). The CDR3 sequence: CATGRAGDNEKLFF. The CDR3 DNA follows: TGTGCCACCGGCAGGGCGGGAGATAATGAAAAACTGTTTTTT.